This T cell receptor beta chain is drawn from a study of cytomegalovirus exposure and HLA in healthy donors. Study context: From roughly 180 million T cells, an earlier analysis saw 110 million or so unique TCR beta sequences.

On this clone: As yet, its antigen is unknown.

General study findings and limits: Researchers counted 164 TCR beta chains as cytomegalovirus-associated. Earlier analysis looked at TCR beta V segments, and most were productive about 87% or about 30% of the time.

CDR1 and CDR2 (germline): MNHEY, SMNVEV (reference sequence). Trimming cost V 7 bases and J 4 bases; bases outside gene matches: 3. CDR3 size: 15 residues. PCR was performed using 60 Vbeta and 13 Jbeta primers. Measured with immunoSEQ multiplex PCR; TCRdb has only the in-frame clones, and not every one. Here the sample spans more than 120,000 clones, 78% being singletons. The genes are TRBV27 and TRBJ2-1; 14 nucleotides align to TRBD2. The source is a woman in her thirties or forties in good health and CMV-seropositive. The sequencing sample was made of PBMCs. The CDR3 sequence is CASKGLAGGYNEQFF. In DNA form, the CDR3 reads TGTGCCAGCAAAGGACTAGCGGGAGGATACAATGAGCAGTTCTTC.